One and the same sample provided the 27 T cell receptor beta chains below, sequenced in a study of T cell changes during pregnancy in multiple sclerosis (dated by TCRdb to between 2019 and 2020). Receptors were amplified or captured by the immunoSEQ multiplex PCR assay. The clones in this table, taken by TCRdb from immuneACCESS, are in-frame only. Not every clone is retained; where verified, under half of the shortfall comes from an unresolved V gene, and the cause of the rest is unknown. A total of 21,000 or so clones appear in this sample, about 90% of them only once. The biggest ten clones account for roughly 5% of the sample. The input for sequencing was CD8+ T cells from peripheral blood mononuclear cells, taken in the second trimester of pregnancy. Receptor source: a female donor in good health, enrolled as a control in a pregnancy study.

The rearrangement uses TRBV27 and TRBJ2-6, with TRBD1 identical over 10 bases. V gave up 10 bases and J gave up 1 base; unmatched junction bases: 10. The germline V gene encodes CDR1 MNHEY and CDR2 SMNVEV (reference sequence). The CDR3 is made up of 17 amino acids. The CDR3 sequence is CATTGTGVLSGANVLTF. The DNA for the CDR3 is TGTGCCACCACCGGGACAGGGGTCTTGTCTGGGGCCAACGTCCTGACTTTC.

The rearrangement joins TRBV19 to TRBJ2-7, with TRBD2 matching over 8 bases. The V and J ends lost 5 bases and 3 bases, in that order; junction bases with no gene match: 3. The CDR3 contains 13 residues. Looked up from germline, CDR1 is LNHDA and CDR2 is SQIVND (reference sequence). This CDR3 reads CASSPGGGYEQYF. CDR3 bases: TGTGCCAGTAGTCCCGGGGGGGGCTACGAGCAGTACTTC.

This chain connects TRBV19 to TRBJ1-1; no reliable D call. The CDR3 sequence is 12 residues long. V shed 7 bases and J shed 2 bases, with 8 bases lying between them. Germline V CDR1 and CDR2: LNHDA, SQIVND (reference sequence). Here the CDR3 DNA reads TGTGCCAGTAAGACGGGAAACACTGAAGCTTTCTTT. This encodes CASKTGNTEAFF.

The chain joins TRBV29-1 to TRBJ1-1; 9 bases are shared with TRBD1. The CDR3 is 14 residues long. V gave up 8 bases and J gave up 4 bases; unmatched junction bases: 11. CDR1 and CDR2 from the germline V gene are SQVTM and ANQGSEA. The CDR3 DNA is TGCAGCACCGCCGGGACAGGGAGGGCCACTGAAGCTTTCTTT. Protein sequence: CSTAGTGRATEAFF.

The chain's CDR3 is CSVVRTSGVQETQYF. CDR3 in DNA: TGCAGCGTGGTACGGACTAGCGGGGTACAAGAGACCCAGTACTTC. The V and J genes are TRBV29-1 and TRBJ2-5; TRBD2 agrees at 12 bases. The CDR3 spans 15 residues. CDR1 and CDR2 from the germline V gene are SQVTM and ANQGSEA. The V gene end was trimmed by 6 bases and the J gene end by 2 bases; junction bases not matched to a gene: 7.

This chain joins TRBV21-1 and TRBJ2-7; the table's D call TRBD1 went unverified against the DNA. TRBV21-1 is shown as a pseudogene. The CDR3 extends over 14 amino acids. The CDR3 here is CASSKRQGAYEQYF. In nucleotides, the CDR3 is TGTGCCAGCAGCAAACGACAGGGGGCTTACGAGCAGTACTTC.

The J gene is TRBJ2-1, the V gene TRBV9; tentatively, D is TRBD2 (5 bases). The V end was cut by 3 bases, the J end by 6 bases, with 7 bases between. CDR3 length: 12 amino acids. Per the germline V gene, CDR1 is SGDLS and CDR2 is YYNGEE. The CDR3 sequence: CASSATSNEQFF. CDR3 nucleotide sequence: TGTGCCAGCAGCGCTACTAGCAATGAGCAGTTCTTC.

The CDR3 DNA sequence: TGTGCCAGCAGCCAAACTAGCGTCTCTGGGGCCAACGTCCTGACTTTC. It codes for CASSQTSVSGANVLTF. The J gene is TRBJ2-6, the V gene TRBV4-2; 7 bases are shared with TRBD2. The V segment lost 2 bases and the J segment 0 bases; nucleotides outside the gene matches: 1. There are 16 residues in the CDR3. The germline CDR1 and CDR2 sequences are LGHNA and YNFKEQ.

The chain has TRBV19 and TRBJ1-6; D not certain. The V gene's germline CDR1 is LNHDA and CDR2 SQIVND (reference sequence). Trimming stripped 3 bases from V and 8 bases from J, with 11 bases between. The CDR3 loop spans 14 amino acids. DNA of the CDR3: TGTGCCAGTAGTATGGCGGTTTTCGATTCACCCCTCCACTTT. Translating it yields CASSMAVFDSPLHF.

To note about this clone: The junction and the germline gene differ at one end; a read error may be behind it. CDR3 in DNA: TGTGCTAGCAGCTCGGGACTAGCGGACTACAATGAGCAGTTCTTC. It encodes CASSSGLADYNEQFF. This chain uses TRBV7-7 with TRBJ2-1; 11 bases line up with TRBD2. This CDR3 has 15 amino acids. Germline CDR1 and CDR2: SSHAT and FNYEAQ (reference sequence).

V usage is TRBV13 and J usage is TRBJ2-7; tentative D call: TRBD2 (5 bases). The CDR3 sequence is 14 residues long. Germline values: CDR1 PRHDT, CDR2 FYEKMQ (reference sequence). V was cut by 0 bases and J by 5 bases, with 11 bases left in between. Here the CDR3 reads CASSLGHKRDEQYF. CDR3 DNA: TGTGCCAGCAGCTTAGGCCACAAGAGGGACGAGCAGTACTTC.

The CDR3 DNA sequence: TGTGCCTCCGGGGAGGGGCATTATGGCTACACCTTC. Its protein is CASGEGHYGYTF. The V and J genes are TRBV28 and TRBJ1-2, with D tentatively TRBD1 (5 bases). The CDR3 sequence is 12 residues long. Germline values: CDR1 MDHEN, CDR2 SYDVKM. V was trimmed by 11 bases and J by 5 bases, leaving 15 bases between them.

The CDR3 DNA sequence: TGCAGCGTTAGCGGGAGGGCCCTCTATGAGCAGTTCTTC. Residues: CSVSGRALYEQFF. The chain is built from TRBV29-1 and TRBJ2-1; 10 nucleotides align to TRBD2. Germline CDR1 SQVTM, CDR2 ANQGSEA. With V trimmed by 5 bases and J by 8 bases, 6 bases remained unmatched. CDR3 length: 13 residues.

This clone was observed a single time. This rearrangement joins TRBV5-1 to TRBJ1-2, with 7 bases aligning to TRBD1. The CDR3 covers 17 residues. With V trimmed by 4 bases and J by 5 bases, 17 bases remained unmatched. Germline values: CDR1 SGHRS, CDR2 YFSETQ. The CDR3 here is CASSHPGTVGSWYGYTF. CDR3 sequence (DNA): TGCGCCAGCAGCCATCCGGGGACAGTGGGCTCTTGGTATGGCTACACCTTC.

V and J are TRBV4-1 and TRBJ1-5, with D possibly TRBD1 on 5 matching bases. V lost 4 bases to trimming and J lost 4 bases, with 11 bases between them. The germline gives CDR1 MGHRA, CDR2 YSYEKL. The CDR3 consists of 14 residues. The CDR3 sequence: CASSLYRSNQPQHF. For the CDR3, the DNA is TGCGCCAGCAGCCTTTACAGGTCGAATCAGCCCCAGCATTTT.

The chain is built from TRBV5-5 and TRBJ2-7; 7 nucleotides match TRBD2. V dropped 3 bases and J dropped 2; count of bases not matched to a gene: 5. The CDR3 loop spans 14 amino acids. The germline CDR1 and CDR2 sequences are SGHKS and YYEKEE (reference sequence). The CDR3 coding sequence is TGTGCCAGCAGCTGGACTAGTAATGCCTACGAGCAGTACTTC. As protein: CASSWTSNAYEQYF.

This chain joins TRBV13 and TRBJ2-7; 7 nucleotides line up with TRBD1. CDR3 length: 13 residues. The germline V gene has CDR1 PRHDT and CDR2 FYEKMQ (reference sequence). J gave up 3 bases and V 5 bases, and 4 bases lay outside the gene matches. The CDR3 DNA reads TGTGCCAGCAGCGAGGACAGGCACTACGAGCAGTACTTC. Its translation: CASSEDRHYEQYF.

The table lists this clone with a count of one. The chain joins TRBV5-1 to TRBJ2-5, with 7 bases lining up with TRBD1. V lost 4 bases to trimming and J lost 1 base; unmatched junction nucleotides: 10. Per germline, CDR1 SGHRS and CDR2 YFSETQ. There are 16 residues in the CDR3. In nucleotides, the CDR3 is TGCGCCAGCAGCGGAACGGCACGACAGGGCCAAGAGACCCAGTACTTC. Its protein is CASSGTARQGQETQYF.

V is TRBV16 and J is TRBJ2-7; 7 bases line up with TRBD1. After removal of 0 bases from V and 3 bases from J, the junction contained 5 bases not matched to a gene. This CDR3 is 15 amino acids long. The germline V gene has CDR1 KGHSY and CDR2 FQNENV. CDR3 in amino acids: CASSQSGDSSYEQYF. In DNA form, the CDR3 reads TGTGCCAGCAGCCAATCAGGGGACAGCAGCTACGAGCAGTACTTC.

The V call is TRBV7-9, the J call TRBJ1-2, with 9 bases lining up with TRBD1. The CDR3 is 18 amino acids. V shed 5 bases and J 0 bases; nucleotides not matched to a gene: 13. The V gene's germline CDR1 is SEHNR and CDR2 FQNEAQ (reference sequence). The CDR3 protein is CASSPRAQYRGPNYGYTF. The CDR3 region has the DNA TGTGCCAGCAGCCCGAGGGCACAGTACAGGGGGCCTAACTATGGCTACACCTTC.

The chain is built from TRBV28 and TRBJ1-6, with D unclear. Germline V lookup: CDR1 MDHEN, CDR2 SYDVKM. V lost 10 bases, J lost 8 bases, and 12 bases lay in between. This CDR3 region has 12 residues. Here the CDR3 reads CATAVLDSPLHF. The CDR3 nucleotides are TGTGCCACCGCCGTTCTAGATTCACCCCTCCACTTT.

This clone showed up just once. V and J are TRBV18 and TRBJ2-1; 13 positions agree with TRBD2. Losses at the gene ends were 7 bases for V and 0 bases for J; bases not matched to a gene: 9. This CDR3 region has 18 residues. Germline V CDR1 and CDR2: KGHSH, LQKENI. CDR3 sequence reads: CASFPGLAGPSSYNEQFF. The CDR3 DNA sequence: TGTGCCAGCTTCCCGGGACTAGCGGGACCCAGCTCCTACAATGAGCAGTTCTTC.

The V and J genes are TRBV30 and TRBJ2-7, with TRBD1 matching 9 bases. CDR1 and CDR2 from the germline V gene are GTSNPN and SVGIG (reference sequence). This CDR3 has 16 residues. The ends lost 3 bases at V and 3 bases at J; junction bases unmatched: 12. The CDR3 sequence: CAWSPKLGQGIYEQYF. CDR3 sequence (DNA): TGTGCCTGGAGCCCCAAGCTAGGACAGGGGATCTACGAGCAGTACTTC.

The chain carries TRBV4-2 and TRBJ2-5; 9 nucleotides match TRBD2. Germline CDR1 LGHNA, CDR2 YNFKEQ. This CDR3 region has 15 residues. Losses at the gene ends were 0 bases for V and 1 base for J; bases not matched to a gene: 0. The CDR3 loop is CASSQERGGQETQYF. The CDR3 nucleotides read TGTGCCAGCAGCCAAGAGCGGGGGGGCCAAGAGACCCAGTACTTC.

The rearrangement uses TRBV6-1 and TRBJ1-5; TRBD1 matches at 9 bases. The CDR3 is 13 amino acids. J lost 5 bases, V lost 9 bases, and 5 bases had no gene match. Germline V gives CDR1 MNHNS, CDR2 SASEGT. The CDR3 DNA follows: TGTGCCAGTAATGGACAGGGGCATCAGCCCCAGCATTTT. Protein product: CASNGQGHQPQHF.

The V gene is TRBV27, the J gene TRBJ2-1; D uncertain. V lost 0 bases and J lost 2, with 11 bases in between. The CDR3 length is 16 residues. Germline V lookup: CDR1 MNHEY, CDR2 SMNVEV (reference sequence). DNA for the CDR3: TGTGCCAGCAGTTTATCAGTAGCACCTCCCTACAATGAGCAGTTCTTC. It specifies CASSLSVAPPYNEQFF.

V is TRBV4-1 and J is TRBJ2-1; possibly TRBD1 for D (5 bases). The CDR3 runs 15 residues. Trimming left V 0 bases short and J 5 bases short, with 11 bases between. CDR1 is MGHRA, CDR2 YSYEKL, per germline. CDR3 coding DNA: TGCGCCAGCAGCCAAGAAGACAGATACAACAATGAGCAGTTCTTC. It yields the protein CASSQEDRYNNEQFF.